One and the same sample provided the 2 T cell receptor beta chains below, sequenced in a study of CD8+ T cells in alopecia areata. Alopecia areata patients provided lesional scalp punch biopsies and peripheral blood, both collected for the study. Sequencing relied on a cDNA template that was reverse transcribed from extracted RNA. Sequenced by immunoSEQ multiplex PCR; TCRdb stores in-frame clones only, minus some. The sample has some 12,000 clones; about 53% are singletons. The sequenced sample was skin. All receptors come from a human donor with alopecia areata.

The rearrangement links TRBV18 to TRBJ2-5; 16 nucleotides agree with TRBD2. This CDR3 has 17 residues. Germline V gene sequence: CDR1 KGHSH, CDR2 LQKENI. V was clipped by 0 bases and J by 3 bases; unmatched bases: 1. Written as DNA, the CDR3 is TGTGCCAGCTCACCACCGGGACTAGCGGGAGGGGAAGAGACCCAGTACTTC. It codes for CASSPPGLAGGEETQYF. Looking up the rest from reference TRBV18 and TRBJ2-5 gives the full variable domain: NAGVMQNPRHLVRRRGQEARLRCSPMKGHSHVYWYRQLPEEGLKFMVYLQKENIIDESGMPKERFSAEFPKEGPSILRIQQVVRGDSAAYFCASSPPGLAGGEETQYFGPGTRLLVL.

In its sample, this clone was seen a few times. The rearrangement joins TRBV29-1 to TRBJ2-1, with D hard to call. From germline, CDR1 is SQVTM and CDR2 ANQGSEA. This CDR3 has 12 amino acids. V was trimmed by 7 bases and J by 5 bases, leaving 12 bases between them. CDR3 nucleotide sequence: TGCAGCGCCTGTCCTCCTAACAATGAGCAGTTCTTC. Encoded protein: CSACPPNNEQFF.